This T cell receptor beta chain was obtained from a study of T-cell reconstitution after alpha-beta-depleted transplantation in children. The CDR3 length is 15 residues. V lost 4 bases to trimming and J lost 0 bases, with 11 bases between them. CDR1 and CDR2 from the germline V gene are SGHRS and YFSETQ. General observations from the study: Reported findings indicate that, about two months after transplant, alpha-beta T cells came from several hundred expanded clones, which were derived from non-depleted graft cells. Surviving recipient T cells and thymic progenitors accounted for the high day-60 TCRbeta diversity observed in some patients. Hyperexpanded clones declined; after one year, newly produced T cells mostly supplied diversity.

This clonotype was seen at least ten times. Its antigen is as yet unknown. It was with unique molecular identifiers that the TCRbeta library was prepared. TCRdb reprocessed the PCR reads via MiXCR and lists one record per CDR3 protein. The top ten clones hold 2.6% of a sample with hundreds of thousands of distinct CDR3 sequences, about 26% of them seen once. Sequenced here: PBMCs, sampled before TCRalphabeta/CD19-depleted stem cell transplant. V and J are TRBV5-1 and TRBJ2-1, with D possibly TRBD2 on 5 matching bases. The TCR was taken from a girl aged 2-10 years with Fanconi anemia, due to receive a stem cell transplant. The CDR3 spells CASSPWTVSYNEQFF. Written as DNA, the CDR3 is TGCGCCAGCAGCCCGTGGACTGTCTCCTACAATGAGCAGTTCTTC.